The T cell receptor (beta chain) described here comes from a study of monozygotic twins with inflammatory bowel disease (dated by TCRdb to between 2019 and 2020). Study-wide context: The complete study included about 28 monozygotic twin pairs: 19 IBD-discordant Danish pairs and nine German pairs, of which four were IBD-concordant and five were IBD-discordant. Within discordant pairs, disease-associated traits were sought mainly by comparing IBD patients with their genetically identical healthy co-twins. Each individual had, on average, about 151 000 unique TCRalpha sequences and 181 000 unique TCRbeta sequences available for analysis. The paper's findings and limits, for the study overall: Different T cell subtypes could not be distinguished in the analysis. IBD patients had lower TCRbeta repertoire diversity, measured by the inverse Simpson index, than their healthy co-twins. IBD patients shared fewer clonotypes with other individuals than healthy twins did, most markedly in patients showing signs of disease activity. Because patients received different immunosuppressive treatments, the repertoires may have picked up extra background noise and variability between individuals. No difference in repertoire similarity was observed between concordant and discordant twins, possibly owing to limited statistical power. No single strong signal or clonotype linked to IBD turned up in the results, so the idea that one exists was not supported.

From each donor, an approximately 2.5 ml peripheral blood sample was collected into PAXgene tubes and stored at -80 degrees C. Without T cell sorting, total RNA was isolated from whole blood using the PAXgene blood miRNA kit on an automated QIAcube. Deep TCRalpha and TCRbeta repertoire profiling with unique molecular barcoding was performed on peripheral blood of monozygotic twin pairs concordant or discordant for inflammatory bowel disease. Smoking habits were recorded for all twin pairs, and each individual was classified as a current, former or never smoker. The protocol used for the library was 5' RACE. For each TCR library, approximately 3.5 ug of total RNA was used. For each sample, cDNA synthesis was carried out in eight separate reactions using SMARTScribe reverse transcriptase. During cDNA synthesis, template switching was used to introduce unique molecular identifiers that contained a 6-nucleotide sample barcode. TCRalpha and TCRbeta cDNA was amplified in two nested PCRs of 16 and 9 cycles, and bead purification was carried out after each PCR. Before amplification, the cDNA was both treated with uracil DNA-glycosylase and purified with the QIAquick PCR purification kit. The second PCR added Illumina TruSeq-compatible adapters along with sample-specific barcodes. TapeStation and Qubit were used to check library quality and concentration, and roughly 4.9 ng of each library was pooled. Sequencing of pooled libraries was carried out on an Illumina HiSeq2500 single-index Rapid Run using 2 x 100 bp reads and custom sequencing primers. The source study handled its data this way. MiGEC version 1.2.6 was used for UMI-based consensus assembly to correct PCR and sequencing errors. MiXCR version 2.1.1 was used to carry out V(D)J alignment, clonotype assembly and CDR3 extraction. To normalise gene usage, clonotype sharing and MAIT/NKT TCR abundance, the analysis used the top 1000, 10 000 and 20 000 clonotypes per sample. Diversity was computed as the inverse Simpson index with the vegan R package after downsampling to 27 000 UMIs. Paired Mann-Whitney U tests on discordant twin pairs were used, with Benjamini-Hochberg multiple-testing correction. TCRdb reprocessed the sequencing reads and holds a single record per CDR3 protein sequence, with no DNA. What appears here as the V and J calls and clone size reflects TCRdb's work, not the paper's. The sample's records list around 380,000 distinct CDR3 sequences. The ten most abundant clones make up 2% to 2.5% of the sample.

A note on this clonotype: Its recognized antigen is unknown.

Its CDR3 holds 13 amino acids, cysteine through phenylalanine. DNA is not recorded here. The germline V gene (reference sequence) specifies SEHNR as CDR1 and FQNEAQ as CDR2. The sequence is built from TRBV7-9 and TRBJ2-1; TCRdb reports TRBD2, a call that lacks DNA to check it against. This clonotype was sampled from a human donor with ulcerative colitis or Crohn's disease, or a healthy co-twin of an affected twin (not recorded which). Specimen: blood. The CDR3 amino acid sequence is: CASGSRTYNEQFF.